This paragraph covers one T cell receptor (beta chain) sequence. Its specific antigen is unknown. Per-nucleotide qualities are absent, and no much larger clonotype sits a single base away. This sample was included in a study of T cells in Graves' hyperthyroidism and ophthalmopathy (dated by TCRdb to about 2019). A note on the overall study: Peripheral blood samples were taken at the time of initial diagnosis, prior to any treatment. A discovery cohort of 95 to 100 patients, about 44 with Graves' ophthalmopathy and about 58 with stable Graves' hyperthyroidism, was used to find distinguishing TCR V-J signatures. An independent validation cohort of 18 to 20 hyperthyroidism patients and about 15 patients who later progressed to ophthalmopathy tested prospective prediction of ophthalmopathy. The 100 or so discovery patients were divided at random into training and test sets in a 7:3 ratio. In more than 5 Graves' hyperthyroidism patients, the study also compared T-cell repertoires from thyroid tissue with T-cell repertoires from blood. After sampling, hyperthyroidism patients received methimazole starting at 30 mg daily, and ophthalmopathy patients received high-dose intravenous methylprednisolone. TCR Vbeta CDR3 sequencing of 130 to 150 peripheral blood samples (around 45 ophthalmopathy, about 74 hyperthyroidism and around 17 progressor patients) is reported in the paper.

TCR beta CDR3 regions were amplified from RNA transcripts. For the first round of RT-PCR on the TCR CDR3, the HTBI primer set was used together with the Qiagen OneStep RT-PCR kit. Libraries were constructed in a second round of multiplex PCR, after which size selection and purification were carried out. Paired-end sequencing of the libraries was performed with 100 bp reads on an Illumina HiSeq2000. In the source study's methods: Raw data were processed with SOAPnuke, discarding reads with adapters, uncalled bases, mean Phred below 15, or no exact constant-primer or identifier match. High-quality paired reads were merged using COPE v1.2.5, and each unique nucleotide sequence was defined as a clonotype. MiTCR v1.1 was used to align the clonotypes against IMGT TRBV, TRBD and TRBJ reference segments. Analysis was restricted to V-J combinations with a frequency above 0.0001, which covered 98% to 99.2% of repertoires. The TCS score was defined as F50 (clonal expansion) divided by E x V (chaos), with BLOSUM62-based TCRdist calculated between CDR3 peptides within each V-J. Welch's t-statistics and random forest reduced some 510 V-J features to 13, which were used in a naive Bayes classifier (R e1071). Using fastp at Q25 and MiXCR, TCRdb reprocessed the public reads and kept productive beta chains. Rows are combined by CDR3 protein, so each entry shows the most common genes and DNA. TCRdb assigned the V and J calls; the authors' analysis was not used. For this sample the table gives around 500,000 distinct CDR3 sequences, of which about 22% were detected only once. The leading ten clones occupy approximately 49% of the sample.

Study-wide conclusions, independent of this receptor: In validation, the model predicted progression to ophthalmopathy a median of around six months before onset, with roughly 68% sensitivity and 72.22% specificity. A 13 V-J signature model separated ophthalmopathy from stable hyperthyroidism, with approximately 87% sensitivity and roughly 81% specificity in cross-validation and 80%/75% in testing. Sample size was not statistically predetermined, and investigators were not blinded to group allocation. Most expanded thyroid clonotypes (frequency above 0.001) were also found in blood, which suggests that blood repertoires may mirror thyroid immune responses.

In the ophthalmopathy patients, disease was moderately to severely active, with a Clinical Activity Score of 3 or more, a NOSPECS grade of 4 or more, and a duration of less than 3 months. Any patient with an uncontrolled infection, another autoimmune disease, pregnancy or lactation was excluded. Clinical symptoms, serum thyroxine and TRAb, thyroid ultrasound, and orbital computed tomography formed the basis for the diagnoses. PBMCs were separated from roughly 10 ml of fresh peripheral blood using Ficoll-Paque density gradient centrifugation. Trizol reagent was used to extract total RNA, and RNA quality was then checked on an Agilent 2100 Bioanalyzer. The CDR3, from cysteine to phenylalanine, totals 19 residues. Only the CDR3 region is kept as DNA, spanning 57 bases read in frame from base 1. Based on the germline V gene, the CDR1 and CDR2 sequences are WSHSY and SAAADI. V is pruned by 2 bases and J by 9 bases, leaving 23 bases of the junction without a gene match.

The V and J segments used are TRBV10-2 and TRBJ1-1, with 8 bases aligning to TRBD1. What was sequenced was blood. The source is a woman in her 70s with Graves' ophthalmopathy. At the DNA level, the sequence is TGCGCCAGCAGTGAGACTCCTCTGAGGGCAGGGGGCCGTCGTGGTAAAGCTTTCTTT. Its amino acids are CASSETPLRAGGRRGKAFF.